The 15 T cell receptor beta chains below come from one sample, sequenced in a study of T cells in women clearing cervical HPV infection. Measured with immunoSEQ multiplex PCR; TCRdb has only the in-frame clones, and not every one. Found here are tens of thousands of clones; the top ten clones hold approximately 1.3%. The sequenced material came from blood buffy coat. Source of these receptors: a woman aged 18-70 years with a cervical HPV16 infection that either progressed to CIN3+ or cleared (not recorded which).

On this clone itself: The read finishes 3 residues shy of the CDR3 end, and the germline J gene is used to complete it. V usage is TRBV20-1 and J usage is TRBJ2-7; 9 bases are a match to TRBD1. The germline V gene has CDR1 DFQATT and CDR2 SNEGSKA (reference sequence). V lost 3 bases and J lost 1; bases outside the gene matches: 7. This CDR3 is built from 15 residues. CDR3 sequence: CSASTVGQGSYEQYF. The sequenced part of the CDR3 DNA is TGCAGTGCTAGTACAGTAGGACAGGGGTCCTACGAG.

The part of the CDR3 DNA that was read is TGTGCCAGTAGGATCAGGGGGAATGAA. This translates into CASRIRGNE. The full CDR3 sequence reads CASRIRGNEAFF. The V gene is TRBV19, the J gene TRBJ1-1, with TRBD1 matching over 7 bases. The CDR3 end is not reached by the read, which stops 3 residues before it; the germline J gene fills it in. The CDR3 is 12 amino acids. Germline V CDR1 and CDR2: LNHDA, SQIVND (reference sequence). V shed 6 bases and J 7 bases; nucleotides not matched to a gene: 5.

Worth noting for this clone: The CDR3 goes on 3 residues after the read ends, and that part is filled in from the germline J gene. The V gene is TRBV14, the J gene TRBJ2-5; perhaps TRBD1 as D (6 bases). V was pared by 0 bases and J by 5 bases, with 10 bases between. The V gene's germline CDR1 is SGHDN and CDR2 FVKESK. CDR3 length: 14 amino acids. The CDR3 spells CASSQDNTGETQYF. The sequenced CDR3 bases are TGTGCCAGCAGCCAAGATAATACAGGGGAGACC.

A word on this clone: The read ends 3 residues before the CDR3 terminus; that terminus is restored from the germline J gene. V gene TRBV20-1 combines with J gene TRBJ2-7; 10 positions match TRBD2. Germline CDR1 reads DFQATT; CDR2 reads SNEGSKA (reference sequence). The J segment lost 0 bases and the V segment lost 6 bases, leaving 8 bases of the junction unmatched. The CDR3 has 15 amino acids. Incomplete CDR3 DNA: TGCAGTGCCAGTGGGGCTAGCGGGAGCTCCTACGAG. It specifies CSASGASGSSYE. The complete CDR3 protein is CSASGASGSSYEQYF.

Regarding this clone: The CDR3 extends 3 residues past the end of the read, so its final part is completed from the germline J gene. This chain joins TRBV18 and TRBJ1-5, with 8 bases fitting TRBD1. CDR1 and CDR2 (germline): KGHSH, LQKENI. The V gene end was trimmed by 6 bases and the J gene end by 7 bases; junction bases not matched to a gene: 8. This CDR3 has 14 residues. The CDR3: CASSPTGAWQPQHF. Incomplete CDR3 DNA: TGTGCCAGCTCGCCGACAGGGGCTTGGCAGCCC.

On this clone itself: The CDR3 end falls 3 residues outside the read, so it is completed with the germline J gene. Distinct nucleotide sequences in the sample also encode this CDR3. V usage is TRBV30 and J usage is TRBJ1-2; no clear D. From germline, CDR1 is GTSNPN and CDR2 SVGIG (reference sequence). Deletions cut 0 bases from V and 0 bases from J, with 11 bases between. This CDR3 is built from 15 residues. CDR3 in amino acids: CAWSVGQVTNYGYTF. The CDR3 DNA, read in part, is TGTGCCTGGAGTGTAGGGCAGGTTACTAACTATGGC. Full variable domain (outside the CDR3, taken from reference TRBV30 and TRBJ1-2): SQTIHQWPATLVQPVGSPLSLECTVEGTSNPNLYWYRQAAGRGLQLLFYSVGIGQISSEVPQNLSASRPQDRQFILSSKKLLLSDSGFYLCAWSVGQVTNYGYTFGSGTRLTVV.

The part of the CDR3 DNA that was read is TGTGCCAGCAGCTTGGTCGCTAGCGGCCAAGAGACC. This sequence encodes CASSLVASGQET. In full, the CDR3 is CASSLVASGQETQYF. The rearrangement links TRBV5-6 to TRBJ2-5; 7 nucleotides agree with TRBD2. Read coverage stops 3 residues before the CDR3 terminus; the germline J gene supplies the remainder. V lost 0 bases and J lost 1; bases outside the gene matches: 3. There are 15 residues in the CDR3. CDR1 and CDR2 (germline): SGHDT, YYEEEE.

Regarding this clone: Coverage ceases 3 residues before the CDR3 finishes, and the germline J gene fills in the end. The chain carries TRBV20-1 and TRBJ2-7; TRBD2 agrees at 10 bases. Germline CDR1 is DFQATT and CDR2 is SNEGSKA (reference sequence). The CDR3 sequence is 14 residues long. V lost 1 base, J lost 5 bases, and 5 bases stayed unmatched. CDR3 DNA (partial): TGCAGTGCTAGAGTAAGGACTAGCGGAAACGAG. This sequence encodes CSARVRTSGNE. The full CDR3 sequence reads CSARVRTSGNEQYF.

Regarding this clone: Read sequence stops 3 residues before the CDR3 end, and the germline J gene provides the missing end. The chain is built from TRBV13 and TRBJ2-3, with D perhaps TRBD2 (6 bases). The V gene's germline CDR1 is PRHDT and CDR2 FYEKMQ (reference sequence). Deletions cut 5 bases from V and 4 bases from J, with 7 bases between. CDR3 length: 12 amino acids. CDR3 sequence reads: CASSPGADTQYF. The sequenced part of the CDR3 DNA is TGTGCCAGCAGCCCGGGGGCAGATACG. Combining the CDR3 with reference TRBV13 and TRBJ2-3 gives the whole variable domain AAGVIQSPRHLIKEKRETATLKCYPIPRHDTVYWYQQGPGQDPQFLISFYEKMQSDKGSIPDRFSAQQFSDYHSELNMSSLELGDSALYFCASSPGADTQYFGPGTRLTVL.

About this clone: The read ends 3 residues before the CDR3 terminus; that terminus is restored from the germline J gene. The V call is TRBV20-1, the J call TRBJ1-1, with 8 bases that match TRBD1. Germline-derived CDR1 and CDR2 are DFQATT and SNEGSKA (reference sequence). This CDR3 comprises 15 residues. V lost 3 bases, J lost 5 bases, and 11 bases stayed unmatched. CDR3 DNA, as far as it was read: TGCAGTGCTAGGGATCCAGGGGGCGCAGGAACTGAA. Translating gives CSARDPGGAGTE. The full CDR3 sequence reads CSARDPGGAGTEAFF.

The CDR3 DNA, read in part, is TGTGCCAGCAGCTTACAGGGGACGCGCCGCAGAAACACC. It encodes CASSLQGTRRRNT. From start to end, the CDR3 is CASSLQGTRRRNTIYF. J is TRBJ1-3 and V is TRBV7-8; TRBD1 might be the D (6 bases). The read finishes 3 residues shy of the CDR3 end, and the germline J gene is used to complete it. The CDR3 is 16 amino acids. From germline, CDR1 is SGHVS and CDR2 FQNEAQ. Trimming removed 2 bases at V and 5 bases at J, with 16 bases between.

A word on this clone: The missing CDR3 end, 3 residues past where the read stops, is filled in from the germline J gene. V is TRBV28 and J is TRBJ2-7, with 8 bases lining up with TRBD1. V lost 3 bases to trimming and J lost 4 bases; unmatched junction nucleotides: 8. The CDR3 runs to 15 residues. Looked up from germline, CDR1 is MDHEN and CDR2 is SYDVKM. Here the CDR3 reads CASSFPRDRRYEQYF. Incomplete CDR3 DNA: TGTGCCAGCAGTTTTCCGCGGGACAGGAGGTACGAG. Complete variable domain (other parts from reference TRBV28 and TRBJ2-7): DVKVTQSSRYLVKRTGEKVFLECVQDMDHENMFWYRQDPGLGLRLIYFSYDVKMKEKGDIPEGYSVSREKKERFSLILESASTNQTSMYLCASSFPRDRRYEQYFGPGTRLTVT.

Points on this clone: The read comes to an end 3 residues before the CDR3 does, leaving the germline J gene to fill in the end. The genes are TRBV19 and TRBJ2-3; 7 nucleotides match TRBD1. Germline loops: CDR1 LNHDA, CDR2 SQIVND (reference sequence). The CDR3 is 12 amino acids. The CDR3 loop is CASKGGGQPQYF. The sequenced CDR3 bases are TGTGCCAGTAAAGGGGGCGGTCAGCCG.

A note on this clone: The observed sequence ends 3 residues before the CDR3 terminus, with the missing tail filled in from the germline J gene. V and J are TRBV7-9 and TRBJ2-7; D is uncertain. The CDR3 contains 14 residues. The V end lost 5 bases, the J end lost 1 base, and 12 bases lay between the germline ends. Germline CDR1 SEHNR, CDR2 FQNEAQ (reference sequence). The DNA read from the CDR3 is TGTGCCAGCAGCGACGCGGCTTTATCCTACGAG. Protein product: CASSDAALSYE. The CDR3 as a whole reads CASSDAALSYEQYF.

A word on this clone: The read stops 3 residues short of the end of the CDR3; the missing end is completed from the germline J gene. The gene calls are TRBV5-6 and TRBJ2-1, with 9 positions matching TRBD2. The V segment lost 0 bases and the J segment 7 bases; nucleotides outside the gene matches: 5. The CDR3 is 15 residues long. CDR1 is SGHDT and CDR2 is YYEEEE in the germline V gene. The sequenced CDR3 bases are TGTGCCAGCAGCTTGGGTAGCGGGAGCGGTAATGAG. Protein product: CASSLGSGSGNE. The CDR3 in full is CASSLGSGSGNEQFF.